Listed below are T cell receptor beta chains from one sample, sequenced in a study of cytomegalovirus exposure and HLA in healthy donors. Assay: immunoSEQ multiplex PCR; the TCRdb copy retains only in-frame clones and omits some. This table has 160,000 or so clones, 82% appearing once. The sequencing sample was made of PBMCs. The receptors stem from a woman aged 45 to 65 in good health and CMV-seropositive. The CDR3 runs from the conserved cysteine through the conserved F or W. A D gene is named only where the DNA matches it firmly. Clone size is stated in some rows and not others, as once, few, many or a class when expanded.

>NA|TRBV6-1|TRBJ1-3|NA
TGTGCCAGCAGTGCAAGACAGCAGTACTCTGGAAACACCATATATTTT
CASSARQQYSGNTIYF
>NA|TRBV18|TRBJ1-1|NA
TGTGCCAGCTCCCCCCCGGGGAACACTGAAGCTTTCTTT
CASSPPGNTEAFF
>TRBD1|TRBV6-1|TRBJ1-1|NA
TGTGCCAGCAGTGAAGCGACAGGGGGTCGAGCTTTCTTT
CASSEATGGRAFF
>TRBD1|TRBV6-6|TRBJ1-2|NA
TGTGCCAGCAGGGACAGGGATTTTCGTGGCTACACCTTC
CASRDRDFRGYTF
>NA|TRBV5-1|TRBJ2-3|NA
TGCGCCAGCAGCTTGGGCCGAACCGGGGTCACAGATACGCAGTATTTT
CASSLGRTGVTDTQYF
>NA|TRBV18|TRBJ2-7|NA
TGTGCCAGCTCACCAGGCTCAGGGTACGAGCAGTACTTC
CASSPGSGYEQYF
>TRBD1|TRBV27|TRBJ1-5|few
TGTGCCAGCAGTCCAAACTCGGGGACAGGGATCAATCAGCCCCAGCATTTT
CASSPNSGTGINQPQHF
>NA|TRBV6-5|TRBJ2-1|NA
TGTGCCAGCAGTTACTCGGGGCAGGGCGGTGAGCAGTTCTTC
CASSYSGQGGEQFF
>TRBD1|TRBV27|TRBJ1-5|NA
TGTGCCAGCAGTTTATCAGCGGGACAGGGGGAACCCCAGCATTTT
CASSLSAGQGEPQHF
>TRBD1|TRBV19|TRBJ2-1|NA
TGTGCCAGTAGTCCAGGACAGGGGCAAGGTGAGCAGTTCTTC
CASSPGQGQGEQFF
>NA|TRBV6-6|TRBJ2-3|NA
TGTGCCAGCAGTTACTCGAAACTAGCTAAAGATACGCAGTATTTT
CASSYSKLAKDTQYF
>NA|TRBV5-1|TRBJ2-6|NA
TGCGCCAGCAGCTTGGCTCAGGGCTTAACAAACTCTGGGGCCAACGTCCTGACTTTC
CASSLAQGLTNSGANVLTF
>NA|TRBV5-1|TRBJ2-3|once
TGCGCCAGCAGCTTGATCCCAGGGACAGATACGCAGTATTTT
CASSLIPGTDTQYF
>TRBD1|TRBV5-6|TRBJ2-3|NA
TGTGCCAGCAGCTCCGGAGACAGGGCAGATACGCAGTATTTT
CASSSGDRADTQYF
>NA|TRBV27|TRBJ1-6|NA
TGTGCCAGCAGTTTAACAGCCAGCTCCTATAATTCACCCCTCCACTTT
CASSLTASSYNSPLHF
>NA|TRBV6-5|TRBJ1-2|NA
TGTGCCAGCGGGTCGCTCACAGGCTATGGCTACACCTTC
CASGSLTGYGYTF
>NA|TRBV14|TRBJ2-7|NA
TGTGCCAGCAGCCCCCAGGTTCCGGGAGAGCAGTACTTC
CASSPQVPGEQYF
>NA|TRBV4-3|TRBJ2-3|NA
TGCGCCAGCAGCCAAGAGGTTAGACAGAGGAGCACAGATACGCAGTATTTT
CASSQEVRQRSTDTQYF
>NA|TRBV2|TRBJ2-7|NA
TGTGCCAGCAGTGAACCACGGTGGACAGAGGGCTACGAGCAGTACTTC
CASSEPRWTEGYEQYF
>NA|TRBV13|TRBJ2-7|NA
TGTGCCAGCAGCTTTTCTAGCGATAGGGGCGAGCAGTACTTC
CASSFSSDRGEQYF
>NA|TRBV19|TRBJ2-1|NA
TGTGCCAGTAGTATCAGCGGTCTTAGCTCCTACAATGAGCAGTTCTTC
CASSISGLSSYNEQFF
>NA|TRBV7-2|TRBJ2-7|NA
TGTGCCAGCAGCTCTCTCCCCGGACAGAGATACGAGCAGTACTTC
CASSSLPGQRYEQYF
>TRBD1|TRBV5-3|TRBJ1-4|NA
TGTGCCAGAAGCACCGGACAGGGACGTGAAAAACTGTTTTTT
CARSTGQGREKLFF
>TRBD1|TRBV5-4|TRBJ2-3|NA
TGTGCCAGCAGCCGATATACAGGGGGTTCGACAGATACGCAGTATTTT
CASSRYTGGSTDTQYF
>NA|TRBV18|TRBJ1-4|NA
TGTGCCAGCTCACTTAAATGGGGCGCCAAAAATGAAAAACTGTTTTTT
CASSLKWGAKNEKLFF
>NA|TRBV27|TRBJ2-3|NA
TGTGCCACCACCCAGGGCTTTTCTAGCACAGATACGCAGTATTTT
CATTQGFSSTDTQYF
>TRBD1|TRBV7-8|TRBJ1-3|once
TGTGCCAGCAGCTTTGGGACAGCTGGAAACACCATATATTTT
CASSFGTAGNTIYF
>NA|TRBV19|TRBJ2-7|NA
TGTGCCAGTAGTCCGTACTACAGGGTGAGCTCCTACGAGCAGTACTTC
CASSPYYRVSSYEQYF
>TRBD1|TRBV6-1|TRBJ1-5|NA
TGTGCCAGCAGAGCGCAGGACAGGGGCAATCAGCCCCAGCATTTT
CASRAQDRGNQPQHF
>NA|TRBV7-9|TRBJ2-1|NA
TGTGCCAGCAGCCCTACAGGGTTCTCCTACAATGAGCAGTTCTTC
CASSPTGFSYNEQFF
>NA|TRBV2|TRBJ1-2|NA
TGTGCCAGCAGTGAGGAGGCTGGGGGGAACTATGGCTACACCTTC
CASSEEAGGNYGYTF
>TRBD2|TRBV7-2|TRBJ2-3|NA
TGTGCCAGCAGCTTATTGTCGGGGGGGGCCACAGATACGCAGTATTTT
CASSLLSGGATDTQYF
>TRBD2|TRBV29-1|TRBJ2-7|NA
TGCAGCGTTGGGCTGGGAGGGGACGAGCAGTACTTC
CSVGLGGDEQYF
>NA|TRBV4-1|TRBJ1-5|NA
TGCGCCAGCAGCCAAGATTTGGGCAGCTTAGGTAATCAGCCCCAGCATTTT
CASSQDLGSLGNQPQHF
>NA|TRBV11-2|TRBJ1-6|few
TGTGCCAGCAGCCAGCAGACTTCAGGGTGGAATTCACCCCTCCACTTT
CASSQQTSGWNSPLHF
>NA|TRBV30|TRBJ1-1|NA
TGTGCCTGGGTCGTCGGAGGGAACACTGAAGCTTTCTTT
CAWVVGGNTEAFF
>NA|TRBV4-3|TRBJ1-6|NA
TGCGCCAGCAGCCAAGAACAGGGTATAGGTCCCCTCCACTTT
CASSQEQGIGPLHF
>TRBD1|TRBV30|TRBJ1-2|NA
TGTGCCTGGAGTGTACTGACAGGGGCCTATGGCTACACCTTC
CAWSVLTGAYGYTF
>NA|TRBV7-3|TRBJ2-7|once
TGTGCCAGCAGCTTAGCGGGACCCAGGGGGGAGCAGTACTTC
CASSLAGPRGEQYF
>NA|TRBV4-1|TRBJ1-1|NA
TGCGCCAGCAGCTCCCGGTCTGCAGGGGCTGAAGCTTTCTTT
CASSSRSAGAEAFF
>NA|TRBV6-1|TRBJ1-1|once
TGTGCCAGCAGTGAAGTCGGAAGGGGAGGCATATGGACTGAAGCTTTCTTT
CASSEVGRGGIWTEAFF
>TRBD2|TRBV27|TRBJ2-2|NA
TGTGCCAGCAGTTCCTCGGGGGCGGGGGGGACCGGGGAGCTGTTTTTT
CASSSSGAGGTGELFF
>NA|TRBV18|TRBJ1-1|NA
TGTGCCAGCTCACCAAATCAGGGACTTCTGAACACTGAAGCTTTCTTT
CASSPNQGLLNTEAFF
>NA|TRBV10-2|TRBJ2-1|NA
TGCGCCAGCAACACAGGGAGCTCCTACAATGAGCAGTTCTTC
CASNTGSSYNEQFF
>NA|TRBV29-1|TRBJ1-1|NA
TGCAGCGTTGAGAACAGTCGTAAGACTGAAGCTTTCTTT
CSVENSRKTEAFF